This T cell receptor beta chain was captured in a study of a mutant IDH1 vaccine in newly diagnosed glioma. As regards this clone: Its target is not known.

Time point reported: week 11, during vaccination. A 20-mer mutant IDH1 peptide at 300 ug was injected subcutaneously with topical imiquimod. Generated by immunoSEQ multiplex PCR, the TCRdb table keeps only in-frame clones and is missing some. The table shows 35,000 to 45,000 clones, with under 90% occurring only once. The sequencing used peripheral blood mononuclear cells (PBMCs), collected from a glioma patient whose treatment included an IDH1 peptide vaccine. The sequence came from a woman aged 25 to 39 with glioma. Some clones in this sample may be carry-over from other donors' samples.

For the CDR3, the DNA is TGTGCCAGCACCTCCCAGGTAGATACGCAGTATTTT. Protein sequence: CASTSQVDTQYF. This chain uses TRBV7-2 with TRBJ2-3; D gene ambiguous. This CDR3 has 12 residues. V dropped 7 bases and J dropped 5 bases, with 10 bases sitting between them. The V gene's germline CDR1 is SGHTA and CDR2 FQGNSA.